This T cell receptor beta chain was captured by sequencing in a study of siplizumab effects on memory and regulatory T cells. Each sample yielded 90,000 to 100,000 assayed TCR templates. Assay: immunoSEQ multiplex PCR; the TCRdb copy retains only in-frame clones and omits some. The sample records approximately 100,000 clones, 94% being singletons. About this clone itself: The antigen is unknown.

V lost 5 bases to trimming and J lost 4 bases, with 8 bases between them. Germline CDR1 and CDR2: DFQATT and SNEGSKA (reference sequence). This CDR3 is 11 amino acids long. Study conclusions and caveats: Sequences that were alloreactive and traceable to unstimulated CD4+ memory cells were significantly reduced by siplizumab.

The sample taken for sequencing was Tregs sorted from blood. The chain employs TRBV20-1 and TRBJ2-5; D remains ambiguous. This TCR came from a human donor in good health. The CDR3 protein is CSAVTVETQYF. Written as DNA, the CDR3 is TGCAGTGCTGTAACAGTAGAGACCCAGTACTTC.